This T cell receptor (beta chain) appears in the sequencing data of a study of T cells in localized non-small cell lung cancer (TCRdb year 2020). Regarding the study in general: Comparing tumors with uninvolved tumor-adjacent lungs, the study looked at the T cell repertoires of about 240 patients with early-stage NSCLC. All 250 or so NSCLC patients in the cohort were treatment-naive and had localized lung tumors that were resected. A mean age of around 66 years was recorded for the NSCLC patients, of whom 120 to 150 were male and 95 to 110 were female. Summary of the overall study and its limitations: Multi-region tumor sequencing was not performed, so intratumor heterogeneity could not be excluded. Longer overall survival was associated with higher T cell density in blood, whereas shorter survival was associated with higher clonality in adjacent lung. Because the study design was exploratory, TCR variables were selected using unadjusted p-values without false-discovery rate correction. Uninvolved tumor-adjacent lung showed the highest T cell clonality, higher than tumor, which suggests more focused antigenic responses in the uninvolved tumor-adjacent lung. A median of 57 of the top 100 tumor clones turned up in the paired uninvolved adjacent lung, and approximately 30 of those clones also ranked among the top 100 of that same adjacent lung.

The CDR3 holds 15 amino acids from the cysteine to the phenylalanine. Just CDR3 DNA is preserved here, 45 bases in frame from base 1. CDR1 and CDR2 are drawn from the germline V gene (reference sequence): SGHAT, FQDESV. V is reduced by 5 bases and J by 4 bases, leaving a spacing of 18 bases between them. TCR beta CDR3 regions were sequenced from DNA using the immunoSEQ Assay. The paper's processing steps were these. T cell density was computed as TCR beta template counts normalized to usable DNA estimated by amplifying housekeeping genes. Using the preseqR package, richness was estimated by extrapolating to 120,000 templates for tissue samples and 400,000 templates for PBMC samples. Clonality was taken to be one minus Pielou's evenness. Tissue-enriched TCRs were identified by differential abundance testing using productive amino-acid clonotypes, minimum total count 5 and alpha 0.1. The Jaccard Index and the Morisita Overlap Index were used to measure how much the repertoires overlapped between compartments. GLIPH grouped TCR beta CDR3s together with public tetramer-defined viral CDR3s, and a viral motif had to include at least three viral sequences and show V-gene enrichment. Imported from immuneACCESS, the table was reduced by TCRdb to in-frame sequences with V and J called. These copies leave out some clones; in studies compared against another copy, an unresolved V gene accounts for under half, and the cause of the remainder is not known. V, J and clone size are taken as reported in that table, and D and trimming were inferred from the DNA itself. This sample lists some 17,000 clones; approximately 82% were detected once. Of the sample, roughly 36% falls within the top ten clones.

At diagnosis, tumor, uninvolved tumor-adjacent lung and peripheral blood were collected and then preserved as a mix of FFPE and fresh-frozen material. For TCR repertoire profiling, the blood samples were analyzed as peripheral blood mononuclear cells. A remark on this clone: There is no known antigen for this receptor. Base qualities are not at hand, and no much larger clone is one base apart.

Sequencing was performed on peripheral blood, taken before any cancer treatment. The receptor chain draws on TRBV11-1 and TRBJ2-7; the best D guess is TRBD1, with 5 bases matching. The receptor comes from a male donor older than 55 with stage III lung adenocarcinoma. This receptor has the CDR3 CASSPSSGNRYEQYF. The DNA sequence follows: TGTGCCAGCAGCCCGAGCTCCGGAAACAGGTACGAGCAGTACTTC.